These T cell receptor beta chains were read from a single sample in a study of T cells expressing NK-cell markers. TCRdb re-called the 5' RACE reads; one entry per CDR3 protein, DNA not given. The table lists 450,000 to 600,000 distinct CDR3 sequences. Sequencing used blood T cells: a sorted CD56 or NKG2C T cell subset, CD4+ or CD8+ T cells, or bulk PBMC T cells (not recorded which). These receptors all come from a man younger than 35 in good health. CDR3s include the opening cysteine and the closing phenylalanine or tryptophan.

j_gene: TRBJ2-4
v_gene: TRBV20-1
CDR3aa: CSARDFDGLAGGRLYF

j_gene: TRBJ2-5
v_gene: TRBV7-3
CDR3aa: CASSSTRDPGKTQYF

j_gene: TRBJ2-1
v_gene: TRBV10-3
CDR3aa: CAIRTGTGEQFF

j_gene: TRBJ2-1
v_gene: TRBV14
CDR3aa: CASSHPPPYEQFF

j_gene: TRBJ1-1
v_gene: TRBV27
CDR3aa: CASNLSGGREAFF

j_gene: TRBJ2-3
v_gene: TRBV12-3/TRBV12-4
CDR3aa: CASSSPLGGGADTQYF

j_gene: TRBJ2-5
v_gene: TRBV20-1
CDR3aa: CSAFPTRKETQYF

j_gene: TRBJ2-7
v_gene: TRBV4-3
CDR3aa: CASSLIGLGEQYF

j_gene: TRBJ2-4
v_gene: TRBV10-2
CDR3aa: CASRPPTSGTVAKNIQYF

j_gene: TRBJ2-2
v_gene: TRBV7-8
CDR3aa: CASSLELAGRPGELFF

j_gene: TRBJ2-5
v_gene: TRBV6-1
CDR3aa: CASSPTGAQETQYF

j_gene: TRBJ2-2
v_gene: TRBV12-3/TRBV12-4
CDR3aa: CASRELAVHTGELFF

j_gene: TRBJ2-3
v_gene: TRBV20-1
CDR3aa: CSALGTGTGGGDTQYF

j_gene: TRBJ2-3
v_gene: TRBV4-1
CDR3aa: CASSPRDNTDTQYF

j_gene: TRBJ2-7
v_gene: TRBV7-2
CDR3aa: CASSLGGGRTYEQYF

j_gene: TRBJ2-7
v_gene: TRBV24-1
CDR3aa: CATSGTDSYEQYF

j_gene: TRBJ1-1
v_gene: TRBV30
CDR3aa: CAWKIVENTEAFF

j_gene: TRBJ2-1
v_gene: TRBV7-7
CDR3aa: CASSLDPAGGNEQFF

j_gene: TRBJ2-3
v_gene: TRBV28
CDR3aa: CASSPDRVASTDTQYF

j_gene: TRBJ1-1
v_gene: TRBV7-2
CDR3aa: CASSSDYFTEAFF

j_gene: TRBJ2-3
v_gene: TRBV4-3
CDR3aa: CASSQESATDTQYF

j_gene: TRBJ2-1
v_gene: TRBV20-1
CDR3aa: CSARGPGDGNEQFF

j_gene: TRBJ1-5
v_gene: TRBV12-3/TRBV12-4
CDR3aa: CASRTTGYSNQPQHF

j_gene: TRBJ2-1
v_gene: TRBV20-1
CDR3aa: CSATTTGDNEQFF

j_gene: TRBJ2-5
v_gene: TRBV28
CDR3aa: CASSLGTGSPLTEETQYF